This is a list of T cell receptor beta chains from one sample in a study of CD8+CD57+ T cells in acquired aplastic anemia. TCRdb re-called the reads with MiXCR, one entry per CDR3 protein. Among tens of thousands of distinct CDR3 sequences listed, approximately 67% were seen once. Input material: sorted CD4+, CD8+, or CD8+CD57+ T cells (not recorded which) from PBMCs. These receptors were collected from a human donor in good health, serving as a control. Each CDR3 is given with its conserved first and last residue. The D gene is left open where the match is weak. Part of the rows lack a size; the others show once, few, many or a class for expanded clones.

j_gene: TRBJ1-3; d_gene: -; v_gene: TRBV5-8; abundance: many; CDR3aa: CASSLAGIKPGNTIYF; CDR3nt: TGTGCCAGCAGCTTAGCAGGGATTAAGCCTGGAAACACCATATATTTT
j_gene: TRBJ1-6; d_gene: -; v_gene: TRBV20-1; abundance: -; CDR3aa: CSARRAADSPLHF; CDR3nt: TGCAGTGCTAGGAGGGCAGCAGATTCACCCCTCCACTTT
j_gene: TRBJ2-7; d_gene: -; v_gene: TRBV2; abundance: -; CDR3aa: CASSQDLVEQYF; CDR3nt: TGTGCCAGCAGCCAAGACTTGGTTGAGCAGTACTTC
j_gene: TRBJ2-1; d_gene: TRBD1; v_gene: TRBV9; abundance: -; CDR3aa: CASSGTGQGYSYNEQFF; CDR3nt: TGTGCCAGCAGCGGGACAGGCCAGGGTTACTCCTACAATGAGCAGTTCTTC
j_gene: TRBJ1-2; d_gene: TRBD1; v_gene: TRBV20-1; abundance: -; CDR3aa: CSARITDRAAYGYTF; CDR3nt: TGCAGTGCTAGAATTACGGACAGGGCGGCCTATGGCTACACCTTC
j_gene: TRBJ2-2; d_gene: TRBD1; v_gene: TRBV7-9; abundance: many; CDR3aa: CASMGTGDTGELFF; CDR3nt: TGTGCCAGCATGGGGACAGGGGACACCGGGGAGCTGTTTTTT
j_gene: TRBJ2-7; d_gene: TRBD1; v_gene: TRBV7-9; abundance: medium-sized; CDR3aa: CASSSNRDRLSYEQYF; CDR3nt: TGTGCCAGCAGCTCCAACCGGGACAGGCTTTCCTACGAGCAGTACTTC
j_gene: TRBJ2-7; d_gene: -; v_gene: TRBV29-1; abundance: many; CDR3aa: CSVGSYYEQYF; CDR3nt: TGCAGCGTTGGATCTTACTACGAGCAGTACTTC
j_gene: TRBJ2-3; d_gene: TRBD2; v_gene: TRBV7-3; abundance: -; CDR3aa: CASSLMAGGPTDTQYF; CDR3nt: TGTGCCAGCAGCTTAATGGCGGGGGGCCCCACAGATACGCAGTATTTT
j_gene: TRBJ1-4; d_gene: -; v_gene: TRBV11-2; abundance: -; CDR3aa: CASSYPTSLGSEKLFF; CDR3nt: TGTGCCAGCAGCTATCCCACAAGTCTAGGGTCTGAAAAACTGTTTTTT
j_gene: TRBJ1-6; d_gene: TRBD1; v_gene: TRBV2; abundance: -; CDR3aa: CASDRDQGQGNSPLHF; CDR3nt: TGTGCCAGCGATCGCGACCAGGGACAGGGGAATTCACCCCTCCACTTT
j_gene: TRBJ1-5; d_gene: -; v_gene: TRBV13; abundance: -; CDR3aa: CASSLVQEGIEPQHF; CDR3nt: TGTGCCAGCAGCTTAGTACAGGAGGGGATTGAGCCCCAGCATTTT
j_gene: TRBJ1-6; d_gene: TRBD1; v_gene: TRBV29-1; abundance: -; CDR3aa: CSVTSGQGRNSPLHF; CDR3nt: TGCAGCGTTACCTCAGGACAGGGCCGGAATTCACCCCTCCACTTT
j_gene: TRBJ2-3; d_gene: -; v_gene: TRBV13; abundance: large; CDR3aa: CASSPETGRGDTQYF; CDR3nt: TGTGCCAGCAGCCCAGAGACAGGGAGGGGAGATACGCAGTATTTT
j_gene: TRBJ1-2; d_gene: -; v_gene: TRBV10-2; abundance: -; CDR3aa: CASLPYIWGKDYTF; CDR3nt: TGCGCCAGCTTACCCTATATTTGGGGGAAGGACTACACCTTC
j_gene: TRBJ2-1; d_gene: TRBD1; v_gene: TRBV10-3; abundance: medium-sized; CDR3aa: CAITKDRNSYNEQFF; CDR3nt: TGTGCCATCACCAAGGACAGGAACTCCTACAATGAGCAGTTCTTC
j_gene: TRBJ1-6; d_gene: -; v_gene: TRBV7-9; abundance: -; CDR3aa: CASSLGPLPPSPLHF; CDR3nt: TGTGCCAGCAGCCTGGGACCACTACCCCCTTCACCCCTCCACTTT
j_gene: TRBJ2-5; d_gene: TRBD2; v_gene: TRBV7-3; abundance: -; CDR3aa: CASSLKAGGLAETQYF; CDR3nt: TGTGCCAGCAGCTTAAAAGCGGGGGGGCTCGCAGAGACCCAGTACTTC
j_gene: TRBJ1-1; d_gene: TRBD1; v_gene: TRBV5-1; abundance: -; CDR3aa: CASSLGTGGFGTEAFF; CDR3nt: TGCGCCAGCAGCTTGGGGACAGGGGGATTCGGCACTGAAGCTTTCTTT
j_gene: TRBJ2-7; d_gene: TRBD2; v_gene: TRBV20-1; abundance: -; CDR3aa: CSAPDAGGRPYEQYF; CDR3nt: TGCAGTGCTCCGGACGCGGGGGGCCGACCCTACGAGCAGTACTTC
j_gene: TRBJ2-2; d_gene: TRBD2; v_gene: TRBV9; abundance: once; CDR3aa: CASSVSSGSKAGELFF; CDR3nt: TGTGCCAGCAGCGTGTCTAGCGGGAGTAAAGCCGGGGAGCTGTTTTTT
j_gene: TRBJ2-7; d_gene: TRBD2; v_gene: TRBV10-3; abundance: -; CDR3aa: CAISATSGRTGEQYF; CDR3nt: TGTGCCATCAGTGCGACTAGCGGGAGGACCGGCGAGCAGTACTTC
j_gene: TRBJ2-1; d_gene: -; v_gene: TRBV20-1; abundance: few; CDR3aa: CSSGQVDYNEQFF; CDR3nt: TGCAGCTCGGGACAAGTGGACTACAATGAGCAGTTCTTC
j_gene: TRBJ2-3; d_gene: TRBD2; v_gene: TRBV10-3; abundance: -; CDR3aa: CAISESIGAGADTQYF; CDR3nt: TGTGCCATCAGTGAGTCAATAGGAGCGGGGGCAGATACGCAGTATTTT
j_gene: TRBJ2-1; d_gene: TRBD2; v_gene: TRBV6-1; abundance: many; CDR3aa: CASSGTSGVLEQFF; CDR3nt: TGTGCCAGCAGTGGGACTAGCGGGGTCCTGGAGCAGTTCTTC
j_gene: TRBJ1-4; d_gene: TRBD1; v_gene: TRBV4-2; abundance: once; CDR3aa: CASSAGTGNEKLFF; CDR3nt: TGTGCCAGCAGTGCCGGGACAGGGAATGAAAAACTGTTTTTT
j_gene: TRBJ2-6; d_gene: TRBD1; v_gene: TRBV9; abundance: many; CDR3aa: CASGISADRSSGANVLTF; CDR3nt: TGTGCCAGCGGTATTAGTGCGGACAGGAGCTCTGGGGCCAACGTCCTGACTTTC
j_gene: TRBJ1-1; d_gene: TRBD1; v_gene: TRBV5-4; abundance: once; CDR3aa: CASSGRDRLNTEAFF; CDR3nt: TGTGCCAGCAGCGGCCGGGACAGATTGAACACTGAAGCTTTCTTT
j_gene: TRBJ2-5; d_gene: TRBD2; v_gene: TRBV4-2; abundance: once; CDR3aa: CANGGAGETQYF; CDR3nt: TGTGCCAACGGGGGGGCAGGTGAGACCCAGTACTTC
j_gene: TRBJ2-3; d_gene: -; v_gene: TRBV14; abundance: -; CDR3aa: CASSPSYTSTDTQYF; CDR3nt: TGTGCCAGCAGCCCTAGTTATACTAGCACAGATACGCAGTATTTT
j_gene: TRBJ2-7; d_gene: -; v_gene: TRBV29-1; abundance: -; CDR3aa: CSLSGEAYEQYF; CDR3nt: TGCAGCTTATCAGGGGAGGCCTACGAGCAGTACTTC
j_gene: TRBJ1-2; d_gene: -; v_gene: TRBV9; abundance: -; CDR3aa: CASSADYGYTF; CDR3nt: TGTGCCAGCAGCGCAGATTATGGCTACACCTTC
j_gene: TRBJ1-3; d_gene: -; v_gene: TRBV10-3; abundance: -; CDR3aa: CAISVSGGSGNTIYF; CDR3nt: TGTGCCATCAGTGTCTCCGGGGGCTCTGGAAACACCATATATTTT
j_gene: TRBJ1-2; d_gene: -; v_gene: TRBV9; abundance: many; CDR3aa: CASSVASAGVWGYGYTF; CDR3nt: TGTGCCAGCAGCGTAGCGTCTGCGGGGGTTTGGGGCTATGGCTACACCTTC
j_gene: TRBJ2-6; d_gene: -; v_gene: TRBV24-1; abundance: once; CDR3aa: CATSDWVSGANVLTF; CDR3nt: TGTGCCACCAGTGATTGGGTCTCTGGGGCCAACGTCCTGACTTTC
j_gene: TRBJ1-2; d_gene: TRBD1; v_gene: TRBV29-1; abundance: -; CDR3aa: CSVDRALESQGTF; CDR3nt: TGCAGCGTCGACAGGGCTCTAGAGTCGCAGGGCACCTTC
j_gene: TRBJ1-1; d_gene: -; v_gene: TRBV10-3; abundance: once; CDR3aa: CAISASRDGTEAFF; CDR3nt: TGTGCCATCAGTGCTTCCAGGGACGGCACTGAAGCTTTCTTT
j_gene: TRBJ2-1; d_gene: TRBD2; v_gene: TRBV4-1; abundance: many; CDR3aa: CASSQSPGLGAGNEQFF; CDR3nt: TGCGCCAGCAGCCAATCCCCGGGACTAGGGGCGGGCAATGAGCAGTTCTTC
j_gene: TRBJ1-1; d_gene: -; v_gene: TRBV19; abundance: few; CDR3aa: CASSLGQNTEAFF; CDR3nt: TGTGCCAGTAGTCTCGGACAGAACACTGAAGCTTTCTTT
j_gene: TRBJ1-4; d_gene: TRBD1; v_gene: TRBV19; abundance: -; CDR3aa: CASGRQGVLRNEKLFF; CDR3nt: TGTGCCAGTGGGAGACAGGGGGTCTTGCGGAATGAAAAACTGTTTTTT
j_gene: TRBJ2-5; d_gene: -; v_gene: TRBV7-6; abundance: few; CDR3aa: CASSSLGTETQYF; CDR3nt: TGTGCCAGCAGCTCTCTCGGGACCGAGACCCAGTACTTC
j_gene: TRBJ2-2; d_gene: -; v_gene: TRBV5-1; abundance: -; CDR3aa: CASSFEGGGELFF; CDR3nt: TGCGCCAGCAGCTTCGAGGGAGGCGGGGAGCTGTTTTTT
j_gene: TRBJ2-3; d_gene: TRBD2; v_gene: TRBV7-3; abundance: -; CDR3aa: CASSFLGRGVSTDTQYF; CDR3nt: TGTGCCAGCAGCTTCCTTGGGCGGGGGGTCAGTACAGATACGCAGTATTTT
j_gene: TRBJ1-2; d_gene: -; v_gene: TRBV10-3; abundance: few; CDR3aa: CAISESTANYGYTF; CDR3nt: TGTGCCATCAGTGAGTCGACTGCGAACTATGGCTACACCTTC
j_gene: TRBJ2-2; d_gene: -; v_gene: TRBV19; abundance: many; CDR3aa: CASSIWAEITTGELFF; CDR3nt: TGTGCCAGTAGTATATGGGCAGAGATAACGACCGGGGAGCTGTTTTTT
j_gene: TRBJ2-7; d_gene: -; v_gene: TRBV4-2; abundance: many; CDR3aa: CASSQAEQGFSYEQYF; CDR3nt: TGTGCCAGCAGCCAGGCTGAGCAGGGGTTTTCCTACGAGCAGTACTTC
j_gene: TRBJ2-7; d_gene: TRBD2; v_gene: TRBV7-6; abundance: -; CDR3aa: CASSTSGTYEQYF; CDR3nt: TGTGCCAGCAGCACTAGCGGTACCTACGAGCAGTACTTC
j_gene: TRBJ1-5; d_gene: -; v_gene: TRBV12-3/TRBV12-4; abundance: -; CDR3aa: CASRVNRVSNQPQHF; CDR3nt: TGTGCCAGCAGGGTCAACAGGGTTAGCAATCAGCCCCAGCATTTT
j_gene: TRBJ1-6; d_gene: TRBD1; v_gene: TRBV9; abundance: few; CDR3aa: CASSPGTAHSPLHF; CDR3nt: TGTGCCAGCAGCCCCGGGACAGCACATTCACCCCTCCACTTT
j_gene: TRBJ2-3; d_gene: TRBD2; v_gene: TRBV20-1; abundance: -; CDR3aa: CSAGLAGADTQYF; CDR3nt: TGCAGTGCCGGACTAGCGGGGGCAGATACGCAGTATTTT
j_gene: TRBJ1-6; d_gene: TRBD1; v_gene: TRBV7-6; abundance: -; CDR3aa: CASSLQGAYSPLHF; CDR3nt: TGTGCCAGCAGTCTTCAGGGGGCTTATTCACCCCTCCACTTT
j_gene: TRBJ1-2; d_gene: TRBD1; v_gene: TRBV11-2; abundance: -; CDR3aa: CASSPRTGIDYTF; CDR3nt: TGTGCCAGCAGCCCGCGGACAGGTATCGACTACACCTTC
j_gene: TRBJ2-1; d_gene: -; v_gene: TRBV19; abundance: -; CDR3aa: CASSVGRMHEQFF; CDR3nt: TGTGCCAGTAGTGTGGGCAGGATGCATGAGCAGTTCTTC
j_gene: TRBJ2-7; d_gene: TRBD2; v_gene: TRBV7-6; abundance: medium-sized; CDR3aa: CASSLEASGGAVGGYEQYF; CDR3nt: TGTGCCAGCAGCTTAGAGGCTAGCGGGGGGGCGGTCGGAGGCTACGAGCAGTACTTC
j_gene: TRBJ1-5; d_gene: -; v_gene: TRBV27; abundance: few; CDR3aa: CANSWGGEHQPQHF; CDR3nt: TGTGCCAACAGTTGGGGGGGCGAACATCAGCCCCAGCATTTT
j_gene: TRBJ2-2; d_gene: -; v_gene: TRBV7-9; abundance: many; CDR3aa: CASSGTYSNTGELFF; CDR3nt: TGTGCCAGCAGCGGGACGTACTCGAACACCGGGGAGCTGTTTTTT
j_gene: TRBJ1-2; d_gene: -; v_gene: TRBV19; abundance: -; CDR3aa: CASSPPTLYGYTF; CDR3nt: TGTGCCAGTAGTCCTCCGACGCTCTATGGCTACACCTTC
j_gene: TRBJ2-1; d_gene: -; v_gene: TRBV20-1; abundance: -; CDR3aa: CSARLGYSSYNEQFF; CDR3nt: TGCAGTGCTAGATTGGGTTACAGCTCCTACAATGAGCAGTTCTTC